Detailed here is one T cell receptor (beta chain). TCRdb's table, derived via immunoSEQ multiplex PCR, lists solely in-frame clones and lacks some. The repertoire includes about 730,000 clones, 80% to 90% of them detected once, and around 0.01% sits in the top ten. Germline loops: CDR1 LNHDA, CDR2 SQIVND (reference sequence). V dropped 6 bases and J dropped 8 bases, with 17 bases sitting between them. The CDR3 sequence is 14 residues long. The record originates from a study of shared T cell receptors in the human thymus. These data also formed part of another study, on human thymus T cells. As that report states: Among thymic and blood repertoires, usage of V and J genes appeared biased.

This chain uses TRBV19 with TRBJ1-5; TRBD1 might be the D (6 bases). This TCR came from a girl under three years old with a congenital heart defect. Sequencing used thymocytes. The CDR3, as DNA: TGTGCCAGTAGACCTTCAGGGGTTAACAAGCCCCAGCATTTT. Translating gives CASRPSGVNKPQHF.